The entry below describes one T cell receptor beta chain. What it recognizes is unknown. The sample comes from a study of cytomegalovirus exposure and HLA in healthy donors. Points from the study as a whole: A later analysis found that most CMV-associated TCR beta chains appeared HLA-restricted. Researchers reported in a later analysis that common viral pathogens appeared linked to several top clusters.

The PCR contained 60 Vbeta and 13 Jbeta primers. Some clones are missing from TCRdb's copy, which holds only in-frame ones; the method was immunoSEQ multiplex PCR. The sample yields 120,000 or so clones, over 60% seen once. This CDR3 has 21 amino acids. Germline loops: CDR1 ENHRY, CDR2 SYGVKD. Trimming left V 4 bases short and J 0 bases short, with 30 bases between. J is TRBJ1-1 and V is TRBV10-3; D not resolved. Specimen: PBMCs. The sequence was collected from a woman between 35 and 50 years old in good health and CMV-seronegative. The CDR3 region has the DNA TGTGCCATCAGTGCGAGAGCAAGCGGGCAGGTCCCTTTTACGATGAACACTGAAGCTTTCTTT. This codes for CAISARASGQVPFTMNTEAFF.